Listed below are T cell receptor beta chains from one sample, sequenced in a study of OX40 agonist ivuxolimab in advanced cancers. Produced via immunoSEQ multiplex PCR; TCRdb's table is partial and in-frame only. The sample includes roughly 36,000 clones, 84% of them seen just once. This specimen consisted of CD4+ or CD8+ T cells sorted from blood, obtained in a trial of the OX40 agonist ivuxolimab. The receptors come from an adult with an advanced solid tumor such as melanoma, head and neck, liver or kidney cancer. Each CDR3 is given with its conserved first and last residue. The order of the fields is clone size, V gene, J gene, D gene, CDR3 DNA, CDR3 protein. A D gene is named only where the DNA matches it firmly. Not every row has a clone size; where given, it reads once, few, many or a size class.

.	TRBV10-2	TRBJ2-3	TRBD2	TGCGCCAGCACCCCTCTAGCGGGCACAGATACGCAGTATTTT	CASTPLAGTDTQYF
once	TRBV5-6	TRBJ1-5	TRBD1	TGTGCCAGCAGTCGGATAGGACAGGGTCGCAATCAGCCCCAGCATTTT	CASSRIGQGRNQPQHF
.	TRBV6-1	TRBJ2-7	TRBD2	TGTGCCAGCTATAGCGGGGGGACCACCTACGAGCAGTACTTC	CASYSGGTTYEQYF
.	TRBV30	TRBJ2-7	.	TGTGCCTGGGGGGCCGGGGAGCAGTACTTC	CAWGAGEQYF
once	TRBV29-1	TRBJ1-1	.	TGCAGCGTTGAAGATCGGCGGAACACTGAAGCTTTCTTT	CSVEDRRNTEAFF
.	TRBV18	TRBJ2-5	.	TGTGCCAGCTCACCGCCATCCCGGGAGACCCAGTACTTC	CASSPPSRETQYF
.	TRBV27	TRBJ2-3	TRBD2	TGTGCCAGCAGTTTCCTAGCGGGGGGCACAGATACGCAGTATTTT	CASSFLAGGTDTQYF
.	TRBV5-1	TRBJ2-7	TRBD1	TGCGCCAGCAGCTCGGGGACAGGAGTCGAGCAGTACTTC	CASSSGTGVEQYF
once	TRBV5-1	TRBJ2-1	.	TGCGCCAGCAGCTTCGAGGGCACCTACAATGAGCAGTTCTTC	CASSFEGTYNEQFF
.	TRBV6-5	TRBJ2-1	.	TGTGCCAGCAGTCCCGCGCCATACAATGAGCAGTTCTTC	CASSPAPYNEQFF
.	TRBV2	TRBJ2-2	.	TGTGCCAGCGGATTTCAGGGTATGGTCACCGGGGAGCTGTTTTTT	CASGFQGMVTGELFF
.	TRBV7-8	TRBJ1-4	TRBD1	TGTGCCAGCAGCCGGACAGGGACAAATGAAAAACTGTTTTTT	CASSRTGTNEKLFF
.	TRBV7-2	TRBJ1-2	.	TGTGCCAGCAGCCCTAGACCGGGATCTAACTATGGCTACACCTTC	CASSPRPGSNYGYTF
.	TRBV2	TRBJ2-7	.	TGTGCCAGCAGTCGGGACAACTCCTACGAGCAGTACTTC	CASSRDNSYEQYF
.	TRBV19	TRBJ2-3	.	TGTGCCAGTAGTCTCCAGCGGCCGGGCGGCACAGATACGCAGTATTTT	CASSLQRPGGTDTQYF
.	TRBV5-5	TRBJ2-2	.	TGTGCCAGCAGCTTGGGAATAGTTAACACCGGGGAGCTGTTTTTT	CASSLGIVNTGELFF
.	TRBV5-1	TRBJ1-5	.	TGCGCCAGCAGCCTGGGGGGGTTGAGCAATCAGCCCCAGCATTTT	CASSLGGLSNQPQHF
.	TRBV6-5	TRBJ2-1	.	TGTGCCAGCATGGGGTCAGGTGAGCAGTTCTTC	CASMGSGEQFF
.	TRBV18	TRBJ1-2	.	TGTGCCAGCTCACCAACAGGGAGGGGGGAAGGCTACACCTTC	CASSPTGRGEGYTF
.	TRBV7-9	TRBJ1-5	.	TGTGCCAGCAGCTTCAGCAATCAGCCCCAGCATTTT	CASSFSNQPQHF
few	TRBV4-1	TRBJ1-1	.	TGCGCCAGCAGCCACCCTGGAGGGCAGAATGAAGCTTTCTTT	CASSHPGGQNEAFF
once	TRBV29-1	TRBJ2-1	.	TGCAGCGTTGAAGAGGCCTCGCATCATGAGCAGTTCTTC	CSVEEASHHEQFF
.	TRBV7-9	TRBJ1-6	.	TGTGCCAGCAGCTTGCCGGTTGAGGGACCCCTCCACTTT	CASSLPVEGPLHF
.	TRBV7-6	TRBJ2-7	.	TGTGCCAGCAGCTCAATCGGGGGCCAATACGAGCAGTACTTC	CASSSIGGQYEQYF
once	TRBV5-8	TRBJ1-1	.	TGTGCCAGCAGCTTTTCAAGGGGGGCAGGAGGGTATGAAGCTTTCTTT	CASSFSRGAGGYEAFF
.	TRBV25-1	TRBJ1-1	.	TGTGCCAGCAGTGCGGGAGCCGGGACTGAAGCTTTCTTT	CASSAGAGTEAFF
.	TRBV20-1	TRBJ1-2	.	TGCAGTGGTGCCGGGTCCTATGGCTACACCTTC	CSGAGSYGYTF
.	TRBV2	TRBJ2-1	.	TGTGCCAGCAGTCCTTCAACTGAGCAGTTCTTC	CASSPSTEQFF
.	TRBV7-9	TRBJ1-2	TRBD1	TGTGCCAGCAGCTTTACAGGGGGAGGCTACACCTTC	CASSFTGGGYTF
.	TRBV7-3	TRBJ2-3	.	TGTGCCAGCAGTATAAGGGACCGTACGGATACGCAGTATTTT	CASSIRDRTDTQYF
.	TRBV6-5	TRBJ1-1	.	TGTGCCAGCAGAAAGGGGGGGTCGGGCACTGAAGCTTTCTTT	CASRKGGSGTEAFF
.	TRBV28	TRBJ1-1	.	TGTGCCGGACGTAGACCGAACACTGAAGCTTTCTTT	CAGRRPNTEAFF
.	TRBV6-1	TRBJ2-7	.	TGTGCCAGCAGTGAAGGGTATGCGTACGAGCAGTACTTC	CASSEGYAYEQYF
.	TRBV4-2	TRBJ1-3	.	TGTGCCAGCAGCCCAGGTCCATTCTCTGGAAACACCATATATTTT	CASSPGPFSGNTIYF
.	TRBV7-2	TRBJ2-7	.	TGTGCCAGCAGCTTAGTTGCCGGGGACTCCTACGAGCAGTACTTC	CASSLVAGDSYEQYF
medium-sized	TRBV7-9	TRBJ1-5	.	TGTGCCAGCAGCTTAGGGGAAAGGCAGCCCCAGCATTTT	CASSLGERQPQHF
.	TRBV7-9	TRBJ2-6	.	TGTGCCAGCAGTTATAACAGGGCTAGCTCTGGGGCCAACGTCCTGACTTTC	CASSYNRASSGANVLTF
.	TRBV4-2	TRBJ2-2	.	TGTGCCAGCAGCAACAAGATGGGGGGCACCGGGGAGCTGTTTTTT	CASSNKMGGTGELFF
.	TRBV27	TRBJ2-5	.	TGTGCCAGCAGTTTAGTGGGGAAAGAGACCCAGTACTTC	CASSLVGKETQYF
.	TRBV7-3	TRBJ2-2	TRBD1	TGTGCCAGCAGACCGACAGGGGCAGACTCCGGGGAGCTGTTTTTT	CASRPTGADSGELFF